The next 28 T cell receptor beta chains were all read from a single sample in a study of blood T cell repertoires in COVID-19. Using immunoSEQ multiplex PCR, the repertoire was profiled, and TCRdb retains in-frame clones only, with some absent. This repertoire shows hundreds of thousands of clones, 80% to 90% found once; its top ten account for roughly 1%. Sequenced: peripheral blood. The receptors come from a man between 18 and 35 years old with COVID-19, enrolled during active disease.

On this clone: A read error may account for a junction end that differs from germline. V is TRBV9 and J is TRBJ2-2; D is perhaps TRBD2 (6 bases). Germline values: CDR1 SGDLS, CDR2 YYNGEE. The CDR3 is made up of 13 amino acids. CDR3 loop: CASTVRESGELFF. CDR3 DNA: TGTGCCAGCACCGTACGGGAGAGCGGGGAGCTGTTTTTT.

In its sample, this clone was seen a few times. This chain joins TRBV2 and TRBJ1-1; D uncertain. This CDR3 is built from 13 residues. Germline assignment: CDR1 SNHLY and CDR2 FYNNEI. V lost 5 bases and J 8 bases, leaving 15 bases between the germline ends. The CDR3 bases are TGTGCCAGCAGTCCAACATCGTTCACCGAAGCTTTCTTT. It encodes CASSPTSFTEAFF.

The rearrangement joins TRBV5-4 to TRBJ2-2, with TRBD2 matching 12 bases. Germline-derived CDR1 and CDR2 are SGHNT and YYREEE (reference sequence). The V and J ends lost 5 bases and 4 bases, in that order; junction bases with no gene match: 3. This CDR3 contains 15 residues. CDR3 bases: TGTGCCAGCAGTGGGGGACTAGCGGGCACCGGGGAGCTGTTTTTT. Protein sequence: CASSGGLAGTGELFF. Filled out from reference TRBV5-4 and TRBJ2-2, the complete variable domain reads ETGVTQSPTHLIKTRGQQVTLRCSSQSGHNTVSWYQQALGQGPQFIFQYYREEENGRGNFPPRFSGLQFPNYSSELNVNALELDDSALYLCASSGGLAGTGELFFGEGSRLTVL.

The rearrangement links TRBV29-1 to TRBJ2-1; a weak D match, TRBD1 (6 bases). Germline assignment: CDR1 SQVTM and CDR2 ANQGSEA. Trimming cost V 1 base and J 4 bases, with 14 bases left between them. CDR3 length equals 15 residues. CDR3 bases: TGCAGCGTTGAAGGGGGGCAGACTTTGTACAATGAGCAGTTCTTC. Amino acids: CSVEGGQTLYNEQFF.

The chain combines TRBV7-9 with TRBJ2-7, with D unresolved. The CDR3 is 12 residues long. Germline loops: CDR1 SEHNR, CDR2 FQNEAQ (reference sequence). V was trimmed by 3 bases and J by 0 bases, leaving 3 bases between them. CDR3 coding DNA: TGTGCCAGCAGCTTCAGCTCCTACGAGCAGTACTTC. Translated: CASSFSSYEQYF.

The CDR3 bases are TGTGCCAGCAGCCTAATCGGGACAGGTAGTTACGAGCAGTACTTC. This encodes CASSLIGTGSYEQYF. The chain joins TRBV14 to TRBJ2-7; 8 bases fit TRBD1. There are 15 residues in the CDR3. Germline loops: CDR1 SGHDN, CDR2 FVKESK. V shed 4 bases and J 4 bases; nucleotides not matched to a gene: 9. The full variable domain, rest sourced from reference TRBV14 and TRBJ2-7, is EAGVTQFPSHSVIEKGQTVTLRCDPISGHDNLYWYRRVMGKEIKFLLHFVKESKQDESGMPNNRFLAERTGGTYSTLKVQPAELEDSGVYFCASSLIGTGSYEQYFGPGTRLTVT.

The rearrangement joins TRBV6-5 to TRBJ2-7; TRBD2 aligns across 10 bases. Germline CDR1 MNHEY, CDR2 SVGAGI. The CDR3 runs to 14 residues. Unmatched junction bases numbered 4, after V lost 5 bases and J lost 3 bases. CDR3 region: CASSTGTSDYEQYF. For the CDR3, the DNA is TGTGCCAGCAGTACCGGGACTAGCGACTACGAGCAGTACTTC.

The V gene is TRBV7-2, the J gene TRBJ2-7, with a tentative D call TRBD2 (5 bases). Deletions cut 5 bases from V and 6 bases from J, with 17 bases between. The germline V gene has CDR1 SGHTA and CDR2 FQGNSA. The CDR3 runs 14 residues. The CDR3 DNA sequence: TGTGCCAGCAGCCCCACTAGGCTCCTAAGCGAGCAGTACTTC. It yields the protein CASSPTRLLSEQYF. Combining the CDR3 with reference TRBV7-2 and TRBJ2-7 gives the whole variable domain GAGVSQSPSNKVTEKGKDVELRCDPISGHTALYWYRQSLGQGLEFLIYFQGNSAPDKSGLPSDRFSAERTGGSVSTLTIQRTQQEDSAVYLCASSPTRLLSEQYFGPGTRLTVT.

This chain joins TRBV28 and TRBJ2-7; perhaps TRBD2 as D (5 bases). The germline V and J ends were trimmed by 4 bases and 0 bases, with 13 bases remaining between them. Germline values: CDR1 MDHEN, CDR2 SYDVKM. The CDR3 has 15 residues. In nucleotides, the CDR3 is TGTGCCAGCAGTTCGGGATCCAGTTTCTCCTACGAGCAGTACTTC. Protein: CASSSGSSFSYEQYF.

Comments on this clone: At one end the junction does not follow the germline gene, possibly because of a read error. The chain carries TRBV6-5 and TRBJ1-5; D perhaps matches TRBD1 (5 bases). The germline V gene encodes CDR1 MNHEY and CDR2 SVGAGI. This CDR3 contains 14 residues. Here the CDR3 DNA reads TGCCACCGAAAGGGGTATATCGACAATCAGCCCCAGCATTTT. Amino acids: CHRKGYIDNQPQHF.

A single count supports this clone. Relative to the germline gene, one junction end is altered; a read error may explain this. The genes are TRBV11-2 and TRBJ2-7, with 9 bases identical to TRBD2. Germline loops: CDR1 SGHAT, CDR2 FQNNGV. CDR3 length: 16 residues. As DNA, the CDR3 is TGTGCCAGCACCTTAAGCGGGGGGTACTATTCCTACGAGCAGTACTTC. Amino acid sequence: CASTLSGGYYSYEQYF.

The rearrangement links TRBV6-5 to TRBJ1-1; 7 bases match TRBD1. The CDR3 has 13 residues. Germline V gene data show CDR1 as MNHEY and CDR2 as SVGAGI. After removal of 7 bases from V and 3 bases from J, the junction contained 5 bases not matched to a gene. The CDR3 here is CASKPDRDTEAFF. The CDR3 DNA follows: TGTGCCAGCAAACCCGACAGGGACACTGAAGCTTTCTTT.

This clone was counted a few times. The chain couples TRBV7-2 to TRBJ2-2; possibly TRBD2 for D (6 bases). Trimming cost V 4 bases and J 6 bases, with 9 bases left between them. The CDR3 runs 13 residues. Looked up from germline, CDR1 is SGHTA and CDR2 is FQGNSA. CDR3 bases: TGTGCCAGCAGCTCTACTAGCTCCGGGGAGCTGTTTTTT. Translating it yields CASSSTSSGELFF.

This chain links TRBV10-1 with TRBJ2-1; TRBD2 matches at 8 bases. The germline gives CDR1 WNHNN, CDR2 SYGVQD (reference sequence). Trimming removed 3 bases from V and 8 bases from J; junction bases left unmatched: 9. The CDR3 runs 15 residues. The CDR3 loop reads CASSERAGARDEQFF. The CDR3 DNA reads TGCGCCAGCAGTGAAAGAGCGGGGGCCCGAGATGAGCAGTTCTTC.

The rearrangement links TRBV10-3 to TRBJ1-1; D perhaps matches TRBD1 (5 bases). Germline V gene sequence: CDR1 ENHRY, CDR2 SYGVKD. The CDR3 is 14 residues long. Trimming took off 2 bases at V and 5 bases at J, with 12 bases between the two ends. DNA for the CDR3: TGTGCCATCAGTGAGCCCCAGCAGGGAACTGAAGCTTTCTTT. Amino acids: CAISEPQQGTEAFF.

This rearrangement joins TRBV19 to TRBJ1-4, with 7 bases matching TRBD1. V trimming: 3 bases; J trimming: 0 bases; junction bases outside the gene matches: 7. The CDR3 runs 17 residues. The germline V gene encodes CDR1 LNHDA and CDR2 SQIVND (reference sequence). CDR3 protein: CASSITRGSATNEKLFF. CDR3 DNA: TGTGCCAGTAGTATTACCAGGGGGAGTGCAACTAATGAAAAACTGTTTTTT.

This chain connects TRBV9 to TRBJ2-2; 7 positions agree with TRBD1. The CDR3 contains 17 residues. The V and J ends lost 3 bases and 1 base, in that order; junction bases with no gene match: 9. Germline CDR1 SGDLS, CDR2 YYNGEE. The chain's CDR3 is CASSGNRGSGNTGELFF. CDR3 nucleotides: TGTGCCAGCAGCGGAAACAGGGGTTCTGGGAACACCGGGGAGCTGTTTTTT.

V is TRBV27 and J is TRBJ1-6; 12 bases map to TRBD1. Germline trimming cut 6 bases from V and 0 bases from J; bases unmatched to any gene: 9. Germline-derived CDR1 and CDR2 are MNHEY and SMNVEV (reference sequence). CDR3 size: 19 residues. For the CDR3, the DNA is TGTGCCAGCAGGCACTCGGGACAGGGGGCAGGCTCCTATAATTCACCCCTCCACTTT. It codes for CASRHSGQGAGSYNSPLHF.

The chain uses TRBV7-4 and TRBJ2-7; tentatively, D is TRBD2 (5 bases). CDR3 length: 16 residues. CDR1 and CDR2 from the germline V gene are SGHVT and SQSDAQ. The V end was cut by 3 bases, the J end by 0 bases, with 15 bases between. CDR3 loop: CASSLDPERVSYEQYF. The CDR3 bases are TGTGCCAGCAGCTTGGATCCCGAGAGGGTCTCCTACGAGCAGTACTTC.

This sequence joins TRBV19 and TRBJ2-7; D perhaps matches TRBD1 (5 bases). This CDR3 contains 14 residues. The germline gives CDR1 LNHDA, CDR2 SQIVND (reference sequence). V lost 6 bases and J lost 1, with 13 bases in between. The chain's CDR3 is CASRADRGSYEQYF. The CDR3 DNA reads as TGTGCCAGTAGGGCCGACAGAGGTTCCTACGAGCAGTACTTC.

This chain joins TRBV2 and TRBJ2-1, with 7 bases matching TRBD2. After removal of 7 bases from V and 9 bases from J, the junction contained 12 bases not matched to a gene. Germline V gene sequence: CDR1 SNHLY, CDR2 FYNNEI. The CDR3 totals 14 residues. Here the CDR3 DNA reads TGTGCCAGCAACAACCGGGACTATAACGCTGAGCAGTTCTTC. It codes for CASNNRDYNAEQFF.

J is TRBJ1-2 and V is TRBV2; D is uncertain. Germline CDR1 reads SNHLY; CDR2 reads FYNNEI. Trimming stripped 1 base from V and 6 bases from J, with 15 bases between. The CDR3 has 15 residues. Here the CDR3 reads CASSEDPGKGHGYTF. The CDR3 DNA reads TGTGCCAGCAGTGAAGACCCCGGGAAAGGACATGGCTACACCTTC.

This chain connects TRBV6-5 to TRBJ1-2, with D tentatively TRBD1 (6 bases). This CDR3 has 14 amino acids. Between the trimmed V and J ends, which lost 10 bases and 1 base, there was a span of 16 bases. Germline V gives CDR1 MNHEY, CDR2 SVGAGI. CDR3 region: CAIDRDTFNYGYTF. The CDR3 nucleotides read TGTGCCATTGACCGGGACACCTTTAACTATGGCTACACCTTC.

This clone was seen only a few times. The gene calls are TRBV10-2 and TRBJ1-5, with TRBD1 as a possible D gene (5 bases). CDR3 size: 13 residues. Germline lookup yields CDR1 WSHSY and CDR2 SAAADI. Between the trimmed V and J ends, which lost 8 bases and 9 bases, there was a span of 17 bases. This CDR3 is CASGSGRGWPQHF. The CDR3 DNA sequence: TGCGCCAGCGGGTCGGGGAGGGGCTGGCCCCAGCATTTT.

The J gene is TRBJ1-6, the V gene TRBV19; 9 nucleotides line up with TRBD1. CDR1 and CDR2 (germline): LNHDA, SQIVND (reference sequence). J gave up 6 bases and V 11 bases, and 2 bases lay outside the gene matches. The CDR3 consists of 12 residues. As DNA, the CDR3 is TGTGCCGCGGGACAGGGTAATTCACCCCTCCACTTT. Translating it yields CAAGQGNSPLHF.

This rearrangement joins TRBV11-3 to TRBJ2-5, with no clear D. V lost 5 bases to trimming and J lost 5 bases, with 12 bases between them. CDR3 length equals 13 residues. Germline lookup yields CDR1 SGHNT and CDR2 YENEEA. Here the CDR3 reads CASSRLPSETQYF. DNA of the CDR3: TGTGCCAGCAGCCGTTTGCCCAGTGAGACCCAGTACTTC.

The chain joins TRBV21-1 to TRBJ2-7; TRBD1 was called by the table and not checked on the DNA. TRBV21-1 is tagged as a pseudogene. The CDR3 totals 16 residues. The CDR3 is CASSKTIPTGPYEQYF. In nucleotides, the CDR3 is TGTGCCAGCAGCAAAACGATCCCGACAGGTCCCTACGAGCAGTACTTC.

The V call is TRBV27, the J call TRBJ2-3, with TRBD2 identical over 9 bases. The V segment lost 7 bases and the J segment 0 bases; nucleotides outside the gene matches: 5. CDR1 and CDR2 from the germline V gene are MNHEY and SMNVEV (reference sequence). This CDR3 is 15 amino acids long. The CDR3 nucleotides read TGTGCCAGCAACCGACTAGCGGCTAGCACAGATACGCAGTATTTT. Protein product: CASNRLAASTDTQYF.